The T cell receptor beta chain under discussion was sequenced for a study of CD8 T cells in ankylosing spondylitis. General study results and limits: Peripheral blood held disease-linked clones only at relatively low frequency, and these were CD8+. A number of the motif variants had already been described in reactive arthritis synovial fluid and blood. Significantly higher representation of disease-linked clones was reported for matched ankylosing spondylitis synovial fluid.

About this clonotype: The antigen is not known.

Libraries of TCR beta came from quantitative 5'-RACE with molecular barcodes. TCRdb independently ran MiXCR on the 5' RACE reads; one entry per CDR3 protein. The table includes tens of thousands of distinct CDR3 sequences, 6.2% detected once. The CDR3 loop spans 14 amino acids. Germline-derived CDR1 and CDR2 are SGHRS and YFSETQ. V gave up 1 base and J gave up 6 bases; unmatched junction bases: 5. This chain connects TRBV5-1 to TRBJ2-7, with TRBD2 identical over 9 bases. The receptor was derived from a male donor with ankylosing spondylitis. Sequencing input: synovial fluid, either unsorted or a sorted T cell fraction (not recorded which). CDR3 sequence: CASSLIAGAPEQYF. The CDR3 DNA reads TGCGCCAGCAGCTTGATAGCGGGAGCCCCCGAGCAGTACTTC.